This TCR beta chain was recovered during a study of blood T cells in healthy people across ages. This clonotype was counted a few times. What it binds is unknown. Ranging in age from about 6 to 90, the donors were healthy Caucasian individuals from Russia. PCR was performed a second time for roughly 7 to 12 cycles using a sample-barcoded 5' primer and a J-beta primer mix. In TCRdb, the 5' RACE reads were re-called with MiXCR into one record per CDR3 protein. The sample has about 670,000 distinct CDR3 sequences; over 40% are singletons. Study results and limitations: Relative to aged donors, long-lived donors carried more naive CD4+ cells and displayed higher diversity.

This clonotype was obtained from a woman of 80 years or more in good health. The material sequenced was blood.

CDR3 coding DNA: TGTGCCAGCTCACTACCGGCCGGGACTGAAGCTTTCTTT. This gives the protein CASSLPAGTEAFF. The chain uses TRBV18 and TRBJ1-1; no reliable D call. V was pared by 4 bases and J by 5 bases, with 11 bases between. CDR3 length: 13 amino acids. Germline CDR1 KGHSH, CDR2 LQKENI.